A single sample gave rise to the 29 T cell receptor beta chains below, sequenced in a study of blood T cell repertoires in COVID-19. The method was immunoSEQ multiplex PCR; TCRdb's version includes in-frame clones alone and lacks a portion of them. The sample carries about 53,000 clones, just over 85% recorded once. The sample comprised peripheral blood. The receptors were gathered from an elderly man with acute or convalescent COVID-19.

The chain has TRBV24-1 and TRBJ2-3, with 14 bases aligning to TRBD2. From germline, CDR1 is KGHDR and CDR2 SFDVKD. This CDR3 spans 23 amino acids. J gave up 2 bases and V 0 bases, and 18 bases lay outside the gene matches. CDR3 nucleotides: TGTGCCACCAGTGATTTGCGGATTGGACTAGCGGGGGGTTTCCGCGCTAACACAGATACGCAGTATTTT. Residues: CATSDLRIGLAGGFRANTDTQYF.

The V and J genes are TRBV18 and TRBJ2-7, with 10 bases identical to TRBD1. The CDR3 sequence is 19 residues long. J was trimmed by 2 bases and V by 3 bases; bases with no gene match: 16. Germline values: CDR1 KGHSH, CDR2 LQKENI. The CDR3 region is CASSPRVQSRQGAAYEQYF. The CDR3 DNA sequence: TGTGCCAGCTCACCGAGAGTTCAGTCGAGACAGGGGGCGGCCTACGAGCAGTACTTC.

This chain uses TRBV15 with TRBJ1-4; perhaps TRBD1 as D (6 bases). CDR1 is LNHNV and CDR2 is YYDKDF in the germline V gene (reference sequence). The CDR3 is made up of 16 amino acids. V was pared by 5 bases and J by 5 bases, with 18 bases between. The DNA for the CDR3 is TGTGCCACCAGCGGGGTGGCCCAGGGGTTGAATGAAAAACTGTTTTTT. It translates to CATSGVAQGLNEKLFF.

The genes are TRBV30 and TRBJ1-2; 12 bases map to TRBD1. In germline, CDR1 is GTSNPN, CDR2 SVGIG (reference sequence). The V and J ends lost 4 bases and 4 bases, in that order; junction bases with no gene match: 10. The CDR3 runs to 16 residues. The CDR3 sequence: CAWTRDRGHWGYGYTF. CDR3 coding DNA: TGTGCCTGGACCCGGGACAGGGGGCACTGGGGCTATGGCTACACCTTC.

The V and J genes are TRBV15 and TRBJ2-7, with a tentative D call TRBD2 (5 bases). Trimming shortened V by 0 bases and J by 1 base, and 7 bases separated the two germline ends. Germline V gives CDR1 LNHNV, CDR2 YYDKDF (reference sequence). The CDR3 length is 14 residues. The CDR3 protein is CATSRDLASYEQYF. In DNA, the CDR3 is TGTGCCACCAGCAGAGATCTAGCTTCCTACGAGCAGTACTTC.

V is TRBV7-2 and J is TRBJ2-7; 9 bases match TRBD1. The V gene end was trimmed by 1 base and the J gene end by 6 bases; junction bases not matched to a gene: 4. The CDR3 totals 14 residues. Germline V gene sequence: CDR1 SGHTA, CDR2 FQGNSA. CDR3 bases: TGTGCCAGCAGCTTAGACCCGACAGGGGGCGAGCAGTACTTC. It specifies CASSLDPTGGEQYF.

V is TRBV2 and J is TRBJ2-2, with 12 nucleotides matching TRBD1. Germline lookup yields CDR1 SNHLY and CDR2 FYNNEI. The CDR3 runs 14 residues. V lost 5 bases and J lost 6; bases outside the gene matches: 1. CDR3 region: CASSRDRGPGELFF. As DNA, the CDR3 is TGTGCCAGCAGTAGGGACAGGGGGCCCGGGGAGCTGTTTTTT.

This chain joins TRBV2 and TRBJ1-5, with 10 bases aligning to TRBD1. The V gene end was trimmed by 5 bases and the J gene end by 7 bases; junction bases not matched to a gene: 14. Germline CDR1 and CDR2: SNHLY and FYNNEI. This CDR3 has 17 residues. The CDR3: CASSLPIRDRGGQPQHF. The CDR3 region has the DNA TGTGCCAGCAGTCTCCCGATTCGGGACAGGGGTGGACAGCCCCAGCATTTT.

The V and J genes are TRBV3-1 (or the pseudogene TRBV3-2) and TRBJ2-3; tentatively, D is TRBD2 (7 bases). Germline loops: CDR1 LGHDT, CDR2 YNNKEL (reference sequence). The CDR3 is 16 residues long. The ends were cut back, 2 bases at V and 10 bases at J, with 22 bases in the middle. This chain's CDR3 is CASSQRLRGAGAPQYF. CDR3 sequence (DNA): TGTGCCAGCAGCCAAAGGCTCCGGGGGGCCGGGGCACCGCAGTATTTT.

The chain combines TRBV5-6 with TRBJ1-2; D is perhaps TRBD1 (6 bases). V lost 2 bases, J lost 2 bases, and 7 bases lay in between. Germline V gene sequence: CDR1 SGHDT, CDR2 YYEEEE. There are 13 residues in the CDR3. The CDR3 DNA reads TGTGCCAGCAGCTTAGACAGGAACTATGGCTACACCTTC. Its protein is CASSLDRNYGYTF.

This clone was seen a single time. The chain carries TRBV11-2 and TRBJ1-1; 8 bases are a match to TRBD1. V trimming: 4 bases; J trimming: 4 bases; junction bases outside the gene matches: 5. The CDR3 has 14 amino acids. CDR1 is SGHAT and CDR2 is FQNNGV in the germline V gene. The CDR3: CASSSDRVGTEAFF. Here the CDR3 DNA reads TGTGCCAGCAGCTCGGACAGGGTTGGCACTGAAGCTTTCTTT.

The chain combines TRBV4-3 with TRBJ2-3; TRBD2 matches 7 bases. V was pared by 4 bases and J by 5 bases, with 15 bases of the junction left unmatched. This CDR3 comprises 17 residues. CDR1 and CDR2 from the germline V gene are LGHNA and YSLEER. The CDR3 here is CASSPYRGGGPGDTQYF. CDR3 nucleotides: TGCGCCAGCAGCCCCTACCGGGGCGGGGGTCCCGGAGATACGCAGTATTTT.

The V gene is TRBV7-2, the J gene TRBJ2-5, with 10 bases aligning to TRBD2. Germline trimming cut 0 bases from V and 3 bases from J; bases unmatched to any gene: 1. The CDR3 sequence is 15 residues long. Germline CDR1 and CDR2: SGHTA and FQGNSA. The CDR3 DNA sequence: TGTGCCAGCAGCTTAGCCGGACTAGCGGAAGAGACCCAGTACTTC. Protein product: CASSLAGLAEETQYF.

A single count supports this clone. This chain joins TRBV25-1 and TRBJ1-2; 11 bases align to TRBD1. Germline V gene data show CDR1 as MGHDK and CDR2 as SYGVNS. The CDR3 is made up of 15 amino acids. V was pared by 3 bases and J by 8 bases, with 8 bases of the junction left unmatched. The CDR3 reads CASSDSDRGLDGYTF. DNA of the CDR3: TGTGCCAGCAGTGATTCGGACAGGGGGCTGGACGGCTACACCTTC.

The rearrangement uses TRBV19 and TRBJ2-5, with 12 nucleotides matching TRBD2. This CDR3 spans 16 amino acids. Germline CDR1 reads LNHDA; CDR2 reads SQIVND (reference sequence). V was pared by 7 bases and J by 5 bases, with 11 bases of the junction left unmatched. The CDR3: CASKGRLAGAVETQYF. For the CDR3, the DNA is TGTGCCAGTAAAGGCCGACTAGCGGGGGCGGTGGAGACCCAGTACTTC.

The V gene is TRBV2, the J gene TRBJ2-3, with a tentative D call TRBD2 (5 bases). Trimming removed 11 bases from V and 4 bases from J, with 16 bases in between. From germline, CDR1 is SNHLY and CDR2 FYNNEI. The CDR3 has 13 residues. CDR3 protein: CAFQVWGADTQYF. The CDR3 region has the DNA TGTGCCTTCCAGGTCTGGGGAGCAGATACGCAGTATTTT.

This chain connects TRBV11-1 to TRBJ2-3; 8 nucleotides agree with TRBD1. V shed 6 bases, J shed 2 bases, and the junction held 1 base outside the gene matches. This CDR3 spans 13 amino acids. CDR1 and CDR2 from the germline V gene are SGHAT and FQDESV (reference sequence). CDR3 bases: TGTGCCAGCAGGGACAGGGACACAGATACGCAGTATTTT. Residues: CASRDRDTDTQYF. The full variable domain, rest sourced from reference TRBV11-1 and TRBJ2-3, is EAEVAQSPRYKITEKSQAVAFWCDPISGHATLYWYRQILGQGPELLVQFQDESVVDDSQLPKDRFSAERLKGVDSTLKIQPAELGDSAMYLCASRDRDTDTQYFGPGTRLTVL.

J is TRBJ1-2 and V is TRBV6-5, with D possibly TRBD1 on 6 matching bases. Trimming removed 5 bases from V and 4 bases from J, with 14 bases in between. Germline-derived CDR1 and CDR2 are MNHEY and SVGAGI. The CDR3 has 14 residues. CDR3 residues: CASSPLNRVYGYTF. DNA of the CDR3: TGTGCCAGCAGTCCTCTAAACAGGGTCTATGGCTACACCTTC.

This chain links TRBV28 with TRBJ1-3; 8 positions match TRBD1. The germline CDR1 and CDR2 sequences are MDHEN and SYDVKM. J lost 5 bases, V lost 5 bases, and 5 bases had no gene match. The CDR3 is 14 residues long. CDR3 sequence reads: CASSVGQARNTIYF. The CDR3 nucleotides are TGTGCCAGCAGTGTGGGACAGGCCCGAAACACCATATATTTT.

This clone has only one observation. This chain connects TRBV19 to TRBJ1-1; possible D gene TRBD1, 6 bases. The CDR3 length is 13 residues. From germline, CDR1 is LNHDA and CDR2 SQIVND (reference sequence). V was cut by 3 bases and J by 3 bases, with 8 bases left in between. This CDR3 reads CASSIGQHTEAFF. In DNA, the CDR3 is TGTGCCAGTAGTATCGGACAGCACACTGAAGCTTTCTTT.

CDR3 in amino acids: CASSSRAGTGSLEGYTF. Written as DNA, the CDR3 is TGCGCCAGCAGCTCGCGGGCCGGGACAGGGAGTTTGGAAGGCTACACCTTC. This chain links TRBV5-1 with TRBJ1-2; 9 nucleotides line up with TRBD1. CDR3 length: 17 amino acids. J gave up 8 bases and V 3 bases, and 17 bases lay outside the gene matches. The V gene's germline CDR1 is SGHRS and CDR2 YFSETQ.

The CDR3 protein is CASSFAGVPQETQYF. The CDR3 DNA reads as TGTGCCAGCAGTTTTGCCGGGGTACCCCAAGAGACCCAGTACTTC. The chain has TRBV28 and TRBJ2-5; D is possibly TRBD2 (5 bases). This CDR3 is built from 15 residues. Germline V gene sequence: CDR1 MDHEN, CDR2 SYDVKM. The germline V and J ends were trimmed by 3 bases and 1 base, with 12 bases remaining between them.

The CDR3 DNA sequence: TGTGCCAGCAGTTCCCGGGACAGGGCACGGGAGACCCAGTACTTC. Its protein is CASSSRDRARETQYF. V usage is TRBV27 and J usage is TRBJ2-5, with 9 bases fitting TRBD1. V lost 4 bases and J lost 5; bases outside the gene matches: 8. CDR3 length equals 15 residues. Germline CDR1 and CDR2: MNHEY and SMNVEV (reference sequence).

The V gene is TRBV7-9, the J gene TRBJ2-2, with a weak D call TRBD2 (5 bases). V gave up 5 bases and J gave up 1 base, with 8 bases separating them. From germline, CDR1 is SEHNR and CDR2 FQNEAQ (reference sequence). This CDR3 is built from 14 residues. The CDR3 is CASSRGGNTGELFF. The CDR3 coding sequence is TGTGCCAGCAGCCGAGGAGGGAACACCGGGGAGCTGTTTTTT.

The sample holds one count of this clone. The rearrangement uses TRBV30 and TRBJ1-2, with D uncertain. Trimming left V 3 bases short and J 8 bases short, with 16 bases between. The CDR3 has 13 residues. From germline, CDR1 is GTSNPN and CDR2 SVGIG (reference sequence). CDR3 amino acids: CAWSKNTAGGYTF. The DNA for the CDR3 is TGTGCCTGGAGCAAAAATACAGCGGGAGGCTACACCTTC.

The sample holds a few counts of this clone. This chain links TRBV14 with TRBJ1-1; the D gene is possibly TRBD1 (5 bases). Germline V gene data show CDR1 as SGHDN and CDR2 as FVKESK. The germline V and J ends were trimmed by 0 bases and 5 bases, with 13 bases remaining between them. The CDR3 sequence is 15 residues long. The CDR3 nucleotides read TGTGCCAGCAGCCAAGACGTCTCGGGGGGGACTGAAGCTTTCTTT. This encodes CASSQDVSGGTEAFF.

This clone showed up just once. The J gene is TRBJ1-1, the V gene TRBV2; TRBD1 matches at 7 bases. Germline values: CDR1 SNHLY, CDR2 FYNNEI. J gave up 1 base and V 5 bases, and 7 bases lay outside the gene matches. This CDR3 has 15 residues. The CDR3 DNA reads TGTGCCAGCAGTCCGGGACAGCGGAAGAACACTGAAGCTTTCTTT. Translation gives CASSPGQRKNTEAFF.

This chain uses TRBV12-3 or TRBV12-4 with TRBJ2-5; D gene unclear. Trimming took off 8 bases at V and 3 bases at J, with 7 bases between the two ends. This CDR3 region has 11 residues. CDR3 coding DNA: TGTGCCAGCGGCTTAAAAGAGACCCAGTACTTC. This translates into CASGLKETQYF.

By share of the sample, this clone is medium-sized. The J gene is TRBJ1-5, the V gene TRBV7-2, with 8 bases that match TRBD1. This CDR3 region has 16 residues. Trimming at V came to 1 base and at J to 7 bases, leaving 9 bases not matched to a gene. Germline CDR1 SGHTA, CDR2 FQGNSA. The chain's CDR3 is CASSLVSGQGFQPQHF. For the CDR3, the DNA is TGTGCCAGCAGCTTAGTTTCCGGACAGGGCTTCCAGCCCCAGCATTTT.